This TCR beta chain came from a study of response to subunit inactivated influenza vaccine. Overall study findings and caveats: Seasonal influenza vaccination, on each occasion, was suggested by the authors to recruit few new T cells.

V lost 6 bases, J lost 0 bases, and 9 bases stayed unmatched. The germline CDR1 and CDR2 sequences are DFQATT and SNEGSKA (reference sequence). The CDR3 covers 15 residues. In the case of this clonotype: Its specificity is not known.

TCRdb reprocessed the RT-PCR reads via MiXCR and lists one record per CDR3 protein. This table has hundreds of thousands of distinct CDR3 sequences, approximately 15% appearing once. This TCR came from a man between 50 and 59 years old who received an inactivated influenza vaccine. Sequences were derived from PBMCs from blood, sampled roughly 2 weeks before vaccination. The chain carries TRBV20-1 and TRBJ1-1; TRBD1 agrees at 8 bases. CDR3 nucleotides: TGCAGTGCACCAAGGACAGGGATCGTGAACACTGAAGCTTTCTTT. Its protein product is CSAPRTGIVNTEAFF.